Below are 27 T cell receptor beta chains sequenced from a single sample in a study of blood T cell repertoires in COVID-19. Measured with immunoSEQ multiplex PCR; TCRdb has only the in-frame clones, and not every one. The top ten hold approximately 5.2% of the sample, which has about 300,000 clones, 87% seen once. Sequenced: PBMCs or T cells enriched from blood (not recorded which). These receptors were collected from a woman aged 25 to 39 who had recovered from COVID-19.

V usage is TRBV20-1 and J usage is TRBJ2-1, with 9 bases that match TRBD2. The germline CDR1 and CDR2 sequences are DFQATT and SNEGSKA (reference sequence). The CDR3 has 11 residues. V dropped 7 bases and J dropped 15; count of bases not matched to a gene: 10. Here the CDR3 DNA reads TGCAGTGTTACTACCGGGACTAGCCGGTTCTTC. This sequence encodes CSVTTGTSRFF.

DNA for the CDR3: TGTGCCAGCAGTTATGTGACAGGGGGAAGTACTGAAGCTTTCTTT. This gives the protein CASSYVTGGSTEAFF. The J gene is TRBJ1-1, the V gene TRBV6-2 or TRBV6-3; 9 bases match TRBD1. The CDR3 length is 15 residues. Germline assignment: CDR1 MNHEY and CDR2 SVGEGT. With 3 bases clipped from V and 5 bases from J, the junction kept 7 bases outside the gene matches.

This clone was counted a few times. As DNA, the CDR3 is TGTGCCAGCAGCCCCCGGGACAGCGAGCAGTTCTTC. Translated: CASSPRDSEQFF. This chain links TRBV7-9 with TRBJ2-1, with 7 bases fitting TRBD1. Germline CDR1 reads SEHNR; CDR2 reads FQNEAQ (reference sequence). The CDR3 length is 12 residues. V shed 5 bases, J shed 10 bases, and the junction held 5 bases outside the gene matches.

This chain's CDR3 is CATSLPSGKETQYF. For the CDR3, the DNA is TGTGCCACCTCTCTGCCTAGCGGGAAAGAGACCCAGTACTTC. The chain combines TRBV15 with TRBJ2-5; 9 positions agree with TRBD2. This CDR3 has 14 amino acids. J gave up 3 bases and V 8 bases, and 7 bases lay outside the gene matches. Germline CDR1 LNHNV, CDR2 YYDKDF (reference sequence).

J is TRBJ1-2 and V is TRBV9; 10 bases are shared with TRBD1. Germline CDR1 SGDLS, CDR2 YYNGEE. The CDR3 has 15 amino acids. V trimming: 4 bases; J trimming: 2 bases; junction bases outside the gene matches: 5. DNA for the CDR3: TGTGCCAGCAGCCCACAGGACAGGGGGAACTATGGCTACACCTTC. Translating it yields CASSPQDRGNYGYTF.

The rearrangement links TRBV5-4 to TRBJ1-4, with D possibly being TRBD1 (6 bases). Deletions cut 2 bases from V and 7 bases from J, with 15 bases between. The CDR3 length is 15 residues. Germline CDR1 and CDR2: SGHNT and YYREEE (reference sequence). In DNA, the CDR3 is TGTGCCAGCAGCTTATCGGGACAAGCGAGTGAAAAACTGTTTTTT. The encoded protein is CASSLSGQASEKLFF. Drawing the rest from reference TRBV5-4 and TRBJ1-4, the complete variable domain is ETGVTQSPTHLIKTRGQQVTLRCSSQSGHNTVSWYQQALGQGPQFIFQYYREEENGRGNFPPRFSGLQFPNYSSELNVNALELDDSALYLCASSLSGQASEKLFFGSGTQLSVL.

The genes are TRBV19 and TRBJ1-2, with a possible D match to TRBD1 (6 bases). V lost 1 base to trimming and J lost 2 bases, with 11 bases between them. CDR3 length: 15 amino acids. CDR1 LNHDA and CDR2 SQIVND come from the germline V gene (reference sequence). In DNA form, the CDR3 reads TGTGCCAGTAGTATAGTGGACAGAGGAAACTATGGCTACACCTTC. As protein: CASSIVDRGNYGYTF.

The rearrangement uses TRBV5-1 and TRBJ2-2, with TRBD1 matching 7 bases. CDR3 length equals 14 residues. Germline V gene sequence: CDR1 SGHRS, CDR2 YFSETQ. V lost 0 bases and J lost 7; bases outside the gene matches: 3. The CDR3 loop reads CASSLDGQVGELFF. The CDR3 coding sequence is TGCGCCAGCAGCTTGGACGGACAGGTCGGGGAGCTGTTTTTT. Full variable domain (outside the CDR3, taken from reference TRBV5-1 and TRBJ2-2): KAGVTQTPRYLIKTRGQQVTLSCSPISGHRSVSWYQQTPGQGLQFLFEYFSETQRNKGNFPGRFSGRQFSNSRSEMNVSTLELGDSALYLCASSLDGQVGELFFGEGSRLTVL.

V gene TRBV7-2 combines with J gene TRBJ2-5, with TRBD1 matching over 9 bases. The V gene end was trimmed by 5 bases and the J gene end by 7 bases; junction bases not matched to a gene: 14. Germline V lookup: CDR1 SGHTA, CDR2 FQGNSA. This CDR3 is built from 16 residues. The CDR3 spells CASSPFWGQGSGTQYF. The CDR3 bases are TGTGCCAGCAGCCCGTTTTGGGGACAGGGCAGCGGGACCCAGTACTTC. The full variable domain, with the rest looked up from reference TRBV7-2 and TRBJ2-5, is GAGVSQSPSNKVTEKGKDVELRCDPISGHTALYWYRQSLGQGLEFLIYFQGNSAPDKSGLPSDRFSAERTGGSVSTLTIQRTQQEDSAVYLCASSPFWGQGSGTQYFGPGTRLLVL.

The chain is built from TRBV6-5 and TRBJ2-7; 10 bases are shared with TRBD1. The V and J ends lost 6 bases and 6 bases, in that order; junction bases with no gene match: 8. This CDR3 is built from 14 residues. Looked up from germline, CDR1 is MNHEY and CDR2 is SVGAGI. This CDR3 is CASSPGTGDREQYF. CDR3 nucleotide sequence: TGTGCCAGCAGCCCCGGGACAGGGGATCGCGAGCAGTACTTC.

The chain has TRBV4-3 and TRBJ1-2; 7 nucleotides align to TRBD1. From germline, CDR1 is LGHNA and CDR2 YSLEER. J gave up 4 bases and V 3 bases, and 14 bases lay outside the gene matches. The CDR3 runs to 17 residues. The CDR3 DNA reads TGCGCCAGCAGCCACGGGACAGCGGTCTACGGCCCCTATGGCTACACCTTC. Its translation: CASSHGTAVYGPYGYTF.

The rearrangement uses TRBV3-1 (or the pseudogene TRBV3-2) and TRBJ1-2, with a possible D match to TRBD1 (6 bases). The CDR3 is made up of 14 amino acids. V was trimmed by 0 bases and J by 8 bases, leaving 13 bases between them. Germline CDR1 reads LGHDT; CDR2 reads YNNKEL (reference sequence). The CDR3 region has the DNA TGTGCCAGCAGCCAAGATTGGCAGGGGAGAGGCTACACCTTC. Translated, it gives CASSQDWQGRGYTF.

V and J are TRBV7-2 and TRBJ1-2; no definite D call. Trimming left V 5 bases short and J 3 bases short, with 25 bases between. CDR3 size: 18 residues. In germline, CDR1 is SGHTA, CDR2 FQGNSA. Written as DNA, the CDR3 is TGTGCCAGCAGCATCCGAAGTTGGACGGAAAAGAGGGACTATGGCTACACCTTC. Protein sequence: CASSIRSWTEKRDYGYTF.

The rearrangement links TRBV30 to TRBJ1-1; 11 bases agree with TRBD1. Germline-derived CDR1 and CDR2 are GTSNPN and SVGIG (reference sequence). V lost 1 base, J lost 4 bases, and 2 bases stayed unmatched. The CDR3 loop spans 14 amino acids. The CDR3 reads CAWSGGQGGTEAFF. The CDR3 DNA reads TGTGCCTGGAGTGGGGGACAGGGGGGCACTGAAGCTTTCTTT.

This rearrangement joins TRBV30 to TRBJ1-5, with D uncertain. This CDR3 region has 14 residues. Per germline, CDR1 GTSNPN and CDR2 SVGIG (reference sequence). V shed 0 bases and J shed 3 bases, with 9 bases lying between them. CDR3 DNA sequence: TGTGCCTGGAGTGTACACGGAGACAATCAGCCCCAGCATTTT. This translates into CAWSVHGDNQPQHF.

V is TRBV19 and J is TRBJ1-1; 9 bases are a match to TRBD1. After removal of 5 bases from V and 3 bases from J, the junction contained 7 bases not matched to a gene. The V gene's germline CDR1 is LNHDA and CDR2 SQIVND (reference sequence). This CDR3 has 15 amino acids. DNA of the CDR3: TGTGCCAGTAGTTCCCGTCGACAGGGGGACACTGAAGCTTTCTTT. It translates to CASSSRRQGDTEAFF.

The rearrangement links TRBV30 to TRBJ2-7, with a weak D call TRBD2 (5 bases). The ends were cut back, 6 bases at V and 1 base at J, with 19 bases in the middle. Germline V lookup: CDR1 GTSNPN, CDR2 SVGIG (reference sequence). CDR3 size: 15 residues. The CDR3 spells CACSAPAGTSYEQYF. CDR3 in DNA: TGTGCCTGTTCTGCCCCTGCGGGCACATCCTACGAGCAGTACTTC.

The CDR3 DNA reads as TGTGCCAGCAGCTTGTCCCGTGGACTACGATCCAATACCCTAGGCAATGAGCAGTTCTTC. Protein: CASSLSRGLRSNTLGNEQFF. The chain is built from TRBV5-5 and TRBJ2-1; a weak D match, TRBD2 (6 bases). V shed 1 base and J shed 6 bases, with 29 bases lying between them. Germline V gene sequence: CDR1 SGHKS, CDR2 YYEKEE (reference sequence). The CDR3 consists of 20 residues. Complete variable domain (other parts from reference TRBV5-5 and TRBJ2-1): DAGVTQSPTHLIKTRGQQVTLRCSPISGHKSVSWYQQVLGQGPQFIFQYYEKEERGRGNFPDRFSARQFPNYSSELNVNALLLGDSALYLCASSLSRGLRSNTLGNEQFFGPGTRLTVL.

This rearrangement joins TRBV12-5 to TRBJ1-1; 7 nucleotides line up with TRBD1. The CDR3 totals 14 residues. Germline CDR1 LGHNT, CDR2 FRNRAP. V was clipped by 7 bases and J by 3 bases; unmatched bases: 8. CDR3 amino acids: CASAPDRRYTEAFF. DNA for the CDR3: TGTGCTAGTGCTCCGGACAGGCGGTACACTGAAGCTTTCTTT.

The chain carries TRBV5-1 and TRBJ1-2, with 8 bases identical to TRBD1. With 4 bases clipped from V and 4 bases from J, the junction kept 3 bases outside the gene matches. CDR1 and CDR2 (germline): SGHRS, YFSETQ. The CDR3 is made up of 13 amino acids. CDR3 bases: TGCGCCAGCAGCCAGACAGGGGCCTATGGCTACACCTTC. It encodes CASSQTGAYGYTF.

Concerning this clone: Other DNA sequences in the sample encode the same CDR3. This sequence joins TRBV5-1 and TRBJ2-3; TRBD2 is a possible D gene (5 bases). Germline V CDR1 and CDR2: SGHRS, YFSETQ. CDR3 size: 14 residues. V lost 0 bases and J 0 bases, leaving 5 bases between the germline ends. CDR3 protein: CASSLGGSTDTQYF. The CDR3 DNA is TGCGCCAGCAGCTTGGGCGGGAGCACAGATACGCAGTATTTT.

The CDR3 loop reads CASSLDLSPYEQYF. CDR3 nucleotide sequence: TGCGCCAGCAGCTTGGATCTGTCCCCTTACGAGCAGTACTTC. The chain joins TRBV5-1 to TRBJ2-7; D not certain. The CDR3 has 14 residues. Per germline, CDR1 SGHRS and CDR2 YFSETQ. Trimming stripped 0 bases from V and 4 bases from J, with 11 bases between.

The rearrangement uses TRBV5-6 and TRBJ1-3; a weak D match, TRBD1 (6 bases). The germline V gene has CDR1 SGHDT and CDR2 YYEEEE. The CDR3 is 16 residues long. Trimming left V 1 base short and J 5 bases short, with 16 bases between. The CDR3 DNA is TGTGCCAGCAGCTTGTGGTATTCGGGGGGCCGAAACACCATATATTTT. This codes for CASSLWYSGGRNTIYF.

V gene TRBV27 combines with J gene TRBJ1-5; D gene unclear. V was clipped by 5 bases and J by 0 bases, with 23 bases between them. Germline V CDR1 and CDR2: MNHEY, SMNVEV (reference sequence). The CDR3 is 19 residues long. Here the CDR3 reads CASSPRSWERIDSNQPQHF. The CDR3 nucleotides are TGTGCCAGCAGTCCCAGATCATGGGAGAGGATCGATAGCAATCAGCCCCAGCATTTT.

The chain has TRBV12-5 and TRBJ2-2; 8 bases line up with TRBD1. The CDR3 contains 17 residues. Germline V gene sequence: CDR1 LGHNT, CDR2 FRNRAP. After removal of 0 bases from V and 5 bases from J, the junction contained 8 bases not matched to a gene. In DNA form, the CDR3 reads TGTGCTAGTGGTTTGGTATCGGCAACAGGGGGAACCGGGGAGCTGTTTTTT. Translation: CASGLVSATGGTGELFF.

CDR3 loop: CASSSLELRSKSGAFF. CDR3 sequence (DNA): TGTGCCAGCAGCTCGTTAGAGCTCCGCAGTAAGAGCGGAGCTTTCTTT. This chain uses TRBV7-9 with TRBJ1-1; D is ambiguous. Trimming stripped 4 bases from V and 10 bases from J, with 25 bases between. Germline lookup yields CDR1 SEHNR and CDR2 FQNEAQ (reference sequence). The CDR3 totals 16 residues.

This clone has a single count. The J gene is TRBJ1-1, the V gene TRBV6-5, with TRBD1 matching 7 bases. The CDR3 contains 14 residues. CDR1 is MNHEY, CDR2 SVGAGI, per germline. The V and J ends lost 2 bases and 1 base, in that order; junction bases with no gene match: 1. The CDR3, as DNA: TGTGCCAGCAGTTACGGGGACAGGAACACTGAAGCTTTCTTT. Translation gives CASSYGDRNTEAFF.